The 20 T cell receptor beta chains below come from one sample, sequenced in a study of T cells in Graves' hyperthyroidism and ophthalmopathy. Researchers amplified the TCR beta CDR3 regions from RNA transcripts. HTBI primers were the set used in a first-round RT-PCR of the TCR CDR3. Each CDR3 protein gets one entry after TCRdb re-called the multiplex PCR reads with MiXCR. The sample includes around 700,000 distinct CDR3 sequences, roughly 20% of them seen just once. The sample comprised blood. These receptors were collected from a woman aged 45 to 65 with Graves' hyperthyroidism that later progressed to Graves' ophthalmopathy.

The rearrangement joins TRBV27 to TRBJ2-7; D is perhaps TRBD1 (6 bases). The length of the CDR3 is 14 residues. Trimming removed 3 bases from V and 5 bases from J, with 14 bases in between. In germline, CDR1 is MNHEY, CDR2 SMNVEV (reference sequence). CDR3 DNA: TGTGCCAGCAGTTTGGTCCTAGCAGGGGACGAGCAGTACTTC. Protein product: CASSLVLAGDEQYF.

This clonotype was seen a few times. This chain connects TRBV6-9 to TRBJ2-5, with a tentative D call TRBD2 (5 bases). Germline values: CDR1 MNHGY, CDR2 SVAAGI. The CDR3 length is 15 residues. The V gene lost 3 bases and the J gene lost 4 bases, with 15 bases spanning the gap. The CDR3 sequence: CASSYILEEGETQYF. In DNA form, the CDR3 reads TGTGCCAGCAGTTACATACTAGAGGAAGGAGAGACCCAGTACTTC.

This clonotype has only a few counts. The chain links TRBV4-1 to TRBJ2-7; D may be TRBD1 or TRBD2 (6 bases each). Trimming stripped 0 bases from V and 0 bases from J, with 24 bases between. From germline, CDR1 is MGHRA and CDR2 YSYEKL. The CDR3 totals 20 residues. Here the CDR3 reads CASSQDPGRFQGGSSYEQYF. CDR3 DNA sequence: TGCGCCAGCAGCCAAGATCCGGGGAGGTTCCAAGGGGGAAGCTCCTACGAGCAGTACTTC.

V is TRBV27 and J is TRBJ1-5, with D tentatively TRBD1 (6 bases). The CDR3 totals 14 residues. Germline V gives CDR1 MNHEY, CDR2 SMNVEV (reference sequence). The ends were cut back, 6 bases at V and 5 bases at J, with 14 bases in the middle. Here the CDR3 DNA reads TGTGCCAGCAGGAAAACGTGGACAGATCAGCCCCAGCATTTT. Protein product: CASRKTWTDQPQHF.

This clonotype was seen more than once but under ten times. An end of the junction differs from the germline gene, which may be a read error. DNA of the CDR3: TGTGCCAGCTCAAGTGATCGCCCCTCCTACAATGGGCAGTTCTTC. As protein: CASSSDRPSYNGQFF. The rearrangement links TRBV18 to TRBJ2-1; no clear D gene. Germline CDR1 and CDR2: KGHSH and LQKENI. This CDR3 is built from 15 residues.

This clonotype was picked up many times. The rearrangement uses TRBV11-2 and TRBJ1-1, with no clear D. The CDR3 is 15 amino acids. V dropped 1 base and J dropped 0 bases, with 9 bases sitting between them. Per the germline V gene, CDR1 is SGHAT and CDR2 is FQNNGV. DNA for the CDR3: TGTGCCAGCAGCTTAGGAAAAGCTATGAACACTGAAGCTTTCTTT. Protein product: CASSLGKAMNTEAFF. The whole variable domain, remainder taken from reference TRBV11-2 and TRBJ1-1, is EAGVAQSPRYKIIEKRQSVAFWCNPISGHATLYWYQQILGQGPKLLIQFQNNGVVDDSQLPKDRFSAERLKGVDSTLKIQPAKLEDSAVYLCASSLGKAMNTEAFFGQGTRLTVV.

This clonotype was seen a handful of times. The J gene is TRBJ1-2, the V gene TRBV7-2; D is unresolved. This CDR3 contains 15 residues. In germline, CDR1 is SGHTA, CDR2 FQGNSA. Trimming took off 1 base at V and 0 bases at J, with 9 bases between the two ends. The CDR3 loop reads CASSLGVSTNYGYTF. The CDR3, as DNA: TGTGCCAGCAGCTTAGGAGTGAGCACTAACTATGGCTACACCTTC.

This clonotype appeared a few times. V and J are TRBV20-1 and TRBJ2-1; 10 bases are shared with TRBD2. CDR1 is DFQATT and CDR2 is SNEGSKA in the germline V gene (reference sequence). With 5 bases clipped from V and 0 bases from J, the junction kept 7 bases outside the gene matches. This CDR3 has 16 residues. DNA for the CDR3: TGCAGTGCTCACAGGACTAGCGGAGGCTCCTACAATGAGCAGTTCTTC. Translated: CSAHRTSGGSYNEQFF.

The table lists this clonotype with many counts. This chain uses TRBV3-1 with TRBJ2-7; 8 bases are shared with TRBD1. V lost 4 bases to trimming and J lost 6 bases; unmatched junction nucleotides: 8. This CDR3 comprises 14 residues. Germline CDR1 reads LGHDT; CDR2 reads YNNKEL (reference sequence). In DNA, the CDR3 is TGTGCCAGCAGCCTCGGACAGGGAGCTCGCGAGCAGTACTTC. Encoded protein: CASSLGQGAREQYF.

This clonotype came up a few times. This chain uses TRBV18 with TRBJ2-5, with D possibly being TRBD1 (6 bases). With 2 bases removed from V and 3 bases from J, the gap between germline ends came to 7 bases. This CDR3 has 13 residues. Germline CDR1 is KGHSH and CDR2 is LQKENI. CDR3 DNA sequence: TGTGCCAGCTCACCAGCAGGGGAAGAGACCCAGTACTTC. It translates to CASSPAGEETQYF.

The chain is built from TRBV9 and TRBJ2-1; TRBD2 matches at 7 bases. The germline CDR1 and CDR2 sequences are SGDLS and YYNGEE. The V segment lost 0 bases and the J segment 2 bases; nucleotides outside the gene matches: 5. The CDR3 covers 16 residues. The CDR3 DNA is TGTGCCAGCAGCGTAGCTAGGCTAGCGGCCTACAATGAGCAGTTCTTC. It yields the protein CASSVARLAAYNEQFF.

The chain joins TRBV11-2 to TRBJ2-2, with TRBD1 as a possible D gene (6 bases). The CDR3 has 15 residues. Germline V gene lookup returns CDR1 SGHAT and CDR2 FQNNGV. V lost 4 bases and J 7 bases, leaving 16 bases between the germline ends. CDR3 residues: CASSYRDIPSGELFF. The DNA for the CDR3 is TGTGCCAGCAGCTACCGGGACATTCCTAGCGGGGAGCTGTTTTTT. Full variable domain (remainder filled in from reference TRBV11-2 and TRBJ2-2): EAGVAQSPRYKIIEKRQSVAFWCNPISGHATLYWYQQILGQGPKLLIQFQNNGVVDDSQLPKDRFSAERLKGVDSTLKIQPAKLEDSAVYLCASSYRDIPSGELFFGEGSRLTVL.

This clonotype was seen repeatedly, ten times or more. The chain has TRBV2 and TRBJ1-2, with D possibly being TRBD1 (5 bases). Germline V gene lookup returns CDR1 SNHLY and CDR2 FYNNEI. The CDR3 consists of 14 residues. Trimming cost V 7 bases and J 0 bases, with 12 bases left between them. CDR3 nucleotide sequence: TGTGCCAGCACCAGACAGAGAACTAACTATGGCTACACCTTC. This codes for CASTRQRTNYGYTF.

The chain employs TRBV20-1 and TRBJ2-5; D possibly matches TRBD1 or TRBD2 (5 bases each). V was cut by 5 bases and J by 5 bases, with 9 bases left in between. Germline V gene sequence: CDR1 DFQATT, CDR2 SNEGSKA (reference sequence). The CDR3 is 11 residues long. The CDR3 here is CSAQGEETQYF. The CDR3 DNA reads TGCAGTGCTCAGGGAGAGGAGACCCAGTACTTC.

The J gene is TRBJ1-1, the V gene TRBV25-1; 10 nucleotides match TRBD1. This CDR3 comprises 16 residues. Trimming at V came to 3 bases and at J to 8 bases, leaving 12 bases not matched to a gene. Germline CDR1 reads MGHDK; CDR2 reads SYGVNS. The CDR3 region is CASSDPGDRGTREAFF. In DNA, the CDR3 is TGTGCCAGCAGTGACCCGGGGGACAGGGGAACGCGCGAAGCTTTCTTT.

The chain combines TRBV9 with TRBJ1-1, with D unresolved. CDR3 length: 14 residues. The germline V and J ends were trimmed by 3 bases and 3 bases, with 12 bases remaining between them. The germline V gene has CDR1 SGDLS and CDR2 YYNGEE. CDR3 bases: TGTGCCAGCAGCGGCGGACCAGAGGACACTGAAGCTTTCTTT. Residues: CASSGGPEDTEAFF.

The chain recombines TRBV9 with TRBJ1-2; D remains unclear. This CDR3 is built from 17 residues. Trimming removed 3 bases at V and 3 bases at J, with 21 bases between. Germline assignment: CDR1 SGDLS and CDR2 YYNGEE. CDR3 loop: CASSAGLRHTGDYGYTF. The CDR3 bases are TGTGCCAGCAGCGCCGGGTTGAGGCACACTGGGGACTATGGCTACACCTTC.

This clonotype was detected many times. The chain carries TRBV7-8 and TRBJ1-2; 8 bases agree with TRBD1. Unmatched junction bases numbered 8, after V lost 1 base and J lost 7 bases. The CDR3 totals 15 residues. Per germline, CDR1 SGHVS and CDR2 FQNEAQ. The CDR3 nucleotides read TGTGCCAGCAGCTTAGAGGCAGGGGGCGATTTTGGCTACACCTTC. Amino acid sequence: CASSLEAGGDFGYTF.

This clonotype was counted at least ten times. The chain joins TRBV2 to TRBJ1-2; D is uncertain. This CDR3 is built from 10 residues. Trimming stripped 4 bases from V and 13 bases from J, with 10 bases between. The germline V gene encodes CDR1 SNHLY and CDR2 FYNNEI. CDR3 loop: CASSARTRTF. The CDR3 DNA reads TGTGCCAGCAGTGCGAGGACCCGCACCTTC.

This clonotype was seen repeatedly, ten times or more. The V and J genes are TRBV6-5 and TRBJ1-2; unclear D gene. V was clipped by 0 bases and J by 4 bases, with 12 bases between them. CDR1 and CDR2 from the germline V gene are MNHEY and SVGAGI. There are 15 residues in the CDR3. CDR3 bases: TGTGCCAGCAGTTACTCGGGTCAAGGGCCCTATGGCTACACCTTC. This gives the protein CASSYSGQGPYGYTF.